Sequencing of this TCR beta chain was carried out in a study of cytomegalovirus exposure and HLA in healthy donors. The trim removed 6 bases at V and 8 bases at J, leaving 3 bases unmatched. The germline V gene has CDR1 SGHVS and CDR2 FNYEAQ. The CDR3 spans 12 residues. Vbeta (60) and Jbeta (13) primers were used in the PCR. In the source study's methods: About 10 million of roughly 81 million unique TCR beta chains were shared, per a later count. Here immunoSEQ multiplex PCR was the method, and the copy in TCRdb shows in-frame clones only, minus some. V and J calls plus clone size are reproduced from that table; the DNA served to infer D and trimming. The repertoire holds under 150,000 clones, with approximately 9.4% as singletons.

The receptor's source is a man aged 25-40 years in good health and CMV-seronegative. Sequencing input: PBMCs. The chain links TRBV7-6 to TRBJ2-1, with 8 bases identical to TRBD1. DNA of the CDR3: TGTGCCAGCAGTAGCAGGGGGCATGAGCAGTTCTTC. Protein sequence: CASSSRGHEQFF.